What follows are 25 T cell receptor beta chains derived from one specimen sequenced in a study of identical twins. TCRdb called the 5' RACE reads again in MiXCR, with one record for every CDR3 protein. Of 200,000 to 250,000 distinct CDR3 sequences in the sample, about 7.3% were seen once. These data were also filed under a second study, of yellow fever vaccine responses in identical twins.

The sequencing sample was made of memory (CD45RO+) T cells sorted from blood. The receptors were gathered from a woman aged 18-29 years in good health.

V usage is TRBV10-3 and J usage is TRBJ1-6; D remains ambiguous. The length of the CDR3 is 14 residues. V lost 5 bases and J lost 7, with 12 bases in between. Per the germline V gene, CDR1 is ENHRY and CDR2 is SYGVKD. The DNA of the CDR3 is TGTGCCATCAGTAGCCGGGTCCCGAATTCACCCCTCCACTTT. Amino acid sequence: CAISSRVPNSPLHF.

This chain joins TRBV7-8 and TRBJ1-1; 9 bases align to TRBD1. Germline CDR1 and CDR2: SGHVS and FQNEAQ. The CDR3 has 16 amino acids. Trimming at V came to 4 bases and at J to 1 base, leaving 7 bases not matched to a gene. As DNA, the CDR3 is TGTGCCAGCAGCTATAGGGACAGGGTTCGGAACACTGAAGCTTTCTTT. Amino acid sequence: CASSYRDRVRNTEAFF.

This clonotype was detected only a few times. The CDR3: CATSDQAGRSEQFF. The CDR3 DNA reads as TGTGCCACCAGTGACCAGGCGGGGAGGAGTGAGCAGTTCTTC. This chain links TRBV24-1 with TRBJ2-1, with TRBD2 as a possible D gene (6 bases). The ends were cut back, 4 bases at V and 9 bases at J, with 15 bases in the middle. This CDR3 contains 14 residues. Germline V gene lookup returns CDR1 KGHDR and CDR2 SFDVKD.

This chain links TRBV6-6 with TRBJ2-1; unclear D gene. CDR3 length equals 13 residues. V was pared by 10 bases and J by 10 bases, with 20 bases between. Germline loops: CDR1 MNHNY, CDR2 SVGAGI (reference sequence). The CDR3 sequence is CAISLRGPTEQFF. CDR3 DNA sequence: TGTGCCATAAGTCTACGCGGCCCCACGGAGCAGTTCTTC.

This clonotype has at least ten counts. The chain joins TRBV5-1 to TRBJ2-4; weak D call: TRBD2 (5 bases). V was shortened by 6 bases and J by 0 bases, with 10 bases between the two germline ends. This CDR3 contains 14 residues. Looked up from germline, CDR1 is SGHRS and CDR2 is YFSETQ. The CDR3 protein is CASTPEGAKNIQYF. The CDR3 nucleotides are TGCGCCAGCACACCTGAGGGAGCCAAAAACATTCAGTACTTC.

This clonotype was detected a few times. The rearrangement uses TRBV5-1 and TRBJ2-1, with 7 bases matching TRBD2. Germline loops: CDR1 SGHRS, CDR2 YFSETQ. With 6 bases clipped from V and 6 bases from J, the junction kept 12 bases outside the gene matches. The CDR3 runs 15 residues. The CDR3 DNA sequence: TGCGCCAGCAATGAGGGCGGGAGTTCCCTCAATGAGCAGTTCTTC. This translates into CASNEGGSSLNEQFF.

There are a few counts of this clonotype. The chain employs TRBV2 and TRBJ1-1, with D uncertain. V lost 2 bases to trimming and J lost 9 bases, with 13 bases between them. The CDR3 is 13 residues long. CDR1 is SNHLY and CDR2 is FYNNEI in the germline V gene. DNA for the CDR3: TGTGCCAGCAGTGAACCCTACCGGATGAAAGCTTTCTTT. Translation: CASSEPYRMKAFF.

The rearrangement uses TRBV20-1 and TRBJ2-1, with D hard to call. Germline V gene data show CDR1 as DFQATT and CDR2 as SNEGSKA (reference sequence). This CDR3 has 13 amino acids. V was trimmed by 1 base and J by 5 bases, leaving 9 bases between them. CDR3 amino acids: CSARARTNNEQFF. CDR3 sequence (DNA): TGCAGTGCTAGAGCCCGGACCAACAATGAGCAGTTCTTC.

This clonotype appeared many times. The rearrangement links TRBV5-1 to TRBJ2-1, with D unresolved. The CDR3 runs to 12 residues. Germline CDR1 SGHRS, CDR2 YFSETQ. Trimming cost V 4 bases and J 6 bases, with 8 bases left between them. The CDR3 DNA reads TGCGCCAGCAGCCGAGGCAGCAATGAGCAGTTCTTC. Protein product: CASSRGSNEQFF.

The CDR3, as DNA: TGCAGTGCGCGGGAACGGGACTACAATGAGCAGTTCTTC. It yields the protein CSARERDYNEQFF. This rearrangement joins TRBV20-1 to TRBJ2-1; a possible D gene is TRBD2 (6 bases). The CDR3 covers 13 residues. Looked up from germline, CDR1 is DFQATT and CDR2 is SNEGSKA (reference sequence). Trimming took off 6 bases at V and 3 bases at J, with 12 bases between the two ends.

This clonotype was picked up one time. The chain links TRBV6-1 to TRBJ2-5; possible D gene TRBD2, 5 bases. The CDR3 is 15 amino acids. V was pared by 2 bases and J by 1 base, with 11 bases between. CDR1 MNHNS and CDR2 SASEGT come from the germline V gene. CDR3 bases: TGTGCCAGCAGTGAACTAGCACGGACCCAAGAGACCCAGTACTTC. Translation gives CASSELARTQETQYF.

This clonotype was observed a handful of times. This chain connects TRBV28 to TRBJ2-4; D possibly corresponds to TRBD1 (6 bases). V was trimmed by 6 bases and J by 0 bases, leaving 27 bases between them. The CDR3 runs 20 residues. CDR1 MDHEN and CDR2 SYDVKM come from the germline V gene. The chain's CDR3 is CASSLFGTTGPMVAKNIQYF. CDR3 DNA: TGTGCCAGCAGCCTTTTCGGGACGACAGGCCCGATGGTAGCCAAAAACATTCAGTACTTC.

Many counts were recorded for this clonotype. The CDR3 DNA follows: TGCAGTGCTCGCTACAGGAATCTCGAGACCCAGTACTTC. Protein sequence: CSARYRNLETQYF. The V and J genes are TRBV20-1 and TRBJ2-5, with a tentative D call TRBD1 (5 bases). With 5 bases removed from V and 5 bases from J, the gap between germline ends came to 15 bases. CDR1 and CDR2 (germline): DFQATT, SNEGSKA (reference sequence). There are 13 residues in the CDR3.

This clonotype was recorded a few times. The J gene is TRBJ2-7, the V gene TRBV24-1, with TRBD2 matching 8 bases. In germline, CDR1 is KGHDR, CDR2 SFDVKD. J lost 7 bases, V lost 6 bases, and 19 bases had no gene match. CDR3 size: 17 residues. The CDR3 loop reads CATSPGDSGDTTGEQYV. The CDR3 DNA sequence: TGTGCCACCAGTCCCGGCGATAGCGGGGATACAACGGGGGAGCAGTACGTC.

DNA of the CDR3: TGCGCCAGCAGCCTGACTAGCGGGAGGGCAAATGAGCAGTTCTTC. This codes for CASSLTSGRANEQFF. This chain links TRBV4-1 with TRBJ2-1; the match to TRBD2 covers 14 bases. Germline CDR1 and CDR2: MGHRA and YSYEKL. J gave up 7 bases and V 4 bases, and 3 bases lay outside the gene matches. The CDR3 is 15 amino acids.

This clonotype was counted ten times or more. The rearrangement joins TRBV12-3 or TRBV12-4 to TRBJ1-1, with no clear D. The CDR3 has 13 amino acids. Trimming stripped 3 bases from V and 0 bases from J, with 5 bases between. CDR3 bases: TGTGCCAGCAGTTTTAAAATGAACACTGAAGCTTTCTTT. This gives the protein CASSFKMNTEAFF.

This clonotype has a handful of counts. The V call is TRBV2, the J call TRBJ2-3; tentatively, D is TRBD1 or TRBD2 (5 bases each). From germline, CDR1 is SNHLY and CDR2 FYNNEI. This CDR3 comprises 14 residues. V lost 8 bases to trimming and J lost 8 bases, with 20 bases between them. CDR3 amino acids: CASYVPYGGFTQYF. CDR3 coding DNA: TGTGCCAGCTATGTCCCCTATGGGGGTTTTACGCAGTATTTT.

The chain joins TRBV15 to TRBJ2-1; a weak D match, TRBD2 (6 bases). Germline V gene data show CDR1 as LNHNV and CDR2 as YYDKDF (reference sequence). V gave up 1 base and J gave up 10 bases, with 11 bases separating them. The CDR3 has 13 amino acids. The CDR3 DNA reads TGTGCCACCAGCAGAGGCGGCCTAGCGGAGCAGTTCTTC. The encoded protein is CATSRGGLAEQFF.

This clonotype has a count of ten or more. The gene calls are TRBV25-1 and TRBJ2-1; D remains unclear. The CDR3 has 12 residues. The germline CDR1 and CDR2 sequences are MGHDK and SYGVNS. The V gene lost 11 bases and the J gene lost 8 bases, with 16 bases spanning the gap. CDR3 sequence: CAAMGLTYEQFF. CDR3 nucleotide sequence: TGTGCCGCCATGGGCCTTACTTATGAGCAGTTCTTC.

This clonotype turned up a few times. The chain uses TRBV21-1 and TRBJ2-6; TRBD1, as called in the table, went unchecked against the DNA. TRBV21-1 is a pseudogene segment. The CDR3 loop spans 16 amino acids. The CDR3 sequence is CASSPRGAAGANVLTF. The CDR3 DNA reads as TGTGCCAGCAGCCCCAGGGGGGCGGCTGGGGCCAACGTCCTGACTTTC.

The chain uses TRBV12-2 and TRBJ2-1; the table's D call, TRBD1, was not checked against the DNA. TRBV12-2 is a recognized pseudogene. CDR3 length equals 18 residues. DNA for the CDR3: TGTGCAAGTCGCTTAGTGTCCCATAGGAATTCGTCCTACAATGAGCAGTTCTTC. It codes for CASRLVSHRNSSYNEQFF.

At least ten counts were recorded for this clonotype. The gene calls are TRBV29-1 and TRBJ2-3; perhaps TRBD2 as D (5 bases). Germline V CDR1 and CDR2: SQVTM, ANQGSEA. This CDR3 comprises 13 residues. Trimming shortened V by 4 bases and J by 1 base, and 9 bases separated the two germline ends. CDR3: CSVVLAGTDTQYF. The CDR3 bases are TGCAGCGTTGTTCTAGCCGGCACAGATACGCAGTATTTT.

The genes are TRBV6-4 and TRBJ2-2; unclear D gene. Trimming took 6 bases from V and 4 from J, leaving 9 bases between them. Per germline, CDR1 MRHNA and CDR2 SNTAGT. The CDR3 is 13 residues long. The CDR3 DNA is TGTGCCAGCAGCATTAAGGCCACCGGGGAGCTGTTTTTT. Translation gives CASSIKATGELFF.

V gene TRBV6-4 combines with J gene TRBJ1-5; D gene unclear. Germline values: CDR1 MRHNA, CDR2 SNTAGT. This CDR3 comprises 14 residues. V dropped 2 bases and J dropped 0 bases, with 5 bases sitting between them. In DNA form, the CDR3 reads TGTGCCAGCAGTGACAGTTTTAGCAATCAGCCCCAGCATTTT. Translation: CASSDSFSNQPQHF.

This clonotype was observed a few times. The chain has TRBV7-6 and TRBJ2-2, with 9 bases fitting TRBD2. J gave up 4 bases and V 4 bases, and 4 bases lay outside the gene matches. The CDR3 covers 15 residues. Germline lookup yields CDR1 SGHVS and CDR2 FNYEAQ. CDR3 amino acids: CASSSGLAGTGELFF. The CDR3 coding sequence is TGTGCCAGCAGCTCGGGACTAGCTGGCACCGGGGAGCTGTTTTTT.